This entry lists 20 T cell receptor beta chains sequenced from one sample in a study of T cells in Graves' hyperthyroidism and ophthalmopathy. Using RNA transcripts as the source, TCR beta CDR3 regions were amplified. First-round RT-PCR targeting the TCR CDR3 was performed with the HTBI primer set. TCRdb reprocessed the multiplex PCR reads with MiXCR, giving one entry per CDR3 protein. Among a few hundred thousand distinct CDR3 sequences listed, 15% to 19% were seen once. Material for sequencing was blood. The receptor set was obtained from a woman aged 30 to 39 with Graves' hyperthyroidism.

The rearrangement links TRBV20-1 to TRBJ2-7, with 8 nucleotides matching TRBD2. Germline V gene lookup returns CDR1 DFQATT and CDR2 SNEGSKA (reference sequence). The V gene end was trimmed by 3 bases and the J gene end by 2 bases; junction bases not matched to a gene: 9. CDR3 length equals 15 residues. DNA for the CDR3: TGCAGTGCTAGTTTTCCCGGGGGGGGGACCTACGAGCAGTACTTC. Protein product: CSASFPGGGTYEQYF.

The chain combines TRBV3-1 with TRBJ2-3; possible D gene TRBD2, 6 bases. The CDR3 runs 16 residues. Trimming cost V 3 bases and J 6 bases, with 19 bases left between them. Germline V lookup: CDR1 LGHDT, CDR2 YNNKEL (reference sequence). Here the CDR3 reads CASSQARGGKRDTQYF. DNA for the CDR3: TGTGCCAGCAGCCAGGCAAGGGGCGGGAAAAGGGATACGCAGTATTTT.

This clonotype was recorded many times. The chain has TRBV3-1 and TRBJ2-1, with unresolved D. The CDR3 has 17 residues. V was pared by 0 bases and J by 5 bases, with 17 bases between. Germline CDR1 is LGHDT and CDR2 is YNNKEL (reference sequence). The CDR3 spells CASSQDRRRLSDNEQFF. Written as DNA, the CDR3 is TGTGCCAGCAGCCAAGATCGGCGGCGGCTATCGGACAATGAGCAGTTCTTC.

V is TRBV30 and J is TRBJ2-1; D remains unclear. The length of the CDR3 is 15 residues. Germline-derived CDR1 and CDR2 are GTSNPN and SVGIG (reference sequence). V lost 3 bases to trimming and J lost 0 bases, with 12 bases between them. The CDR3 loop is CAWSPRKSSYNEQFF. CDR3 nucleotides: TGTGCCTGGAGCCCGCGGAAGAGCTCCTACAATGAGCAGTTCTTC.

V usage is TRBV9 and J usage is TRBJ2-5; 10 bases are a match to TRBD2. V dropped 7 bases and J dropped 4; count of bases not matched to a gene: 4. CDR1 and CDR2 (germline): SGDLS, YYNGEE. The CDR3 length is 13 residues. For the CDR3, the DNA is TGTGCCAGCTCGGGACTAGCGAGAGAGACCCAGTACTTC. Translated, it gives CASSGLARETQYF.

This clonotype was seen many times. The chain carries TRBV6-2 or TRBV6-3 and TRBJ2-7; 7 nucleotides align to TRBD1. In germline, CDR1 is MNHEY, CDR2 SVGEGT. Trimming cost V 6 bases and J 4 bases; bases outside gene matches: 9. This CDR3 has 14 amino acids. The DNA of the CDR3 is TGTGCCAGCAGCTTCGGACAGGACTGGTACGAGCAGTACTTC. Its protein product is CASSFGQDWYEQYF.

In its sample, this clonotype was seen many times. The chain carries TRBV12-3 or TRBV12-4 and TRBJ2-6; unclear D gene. The CDR3 has 17 amino acids. The V and J ends lost 4 bases and 1 base respectively, with 14 bases between them. This chain's CDR3 is CASSYSSAPSGANVLTF. The CDR3 DNA follows: TGTGCCAGCAGTTACTCCAGCGCTCCGTCTGGGGCCAACGTCCTGACTTTC.

This clonotype was seen many times. The chain employs TRBV20-1 and TRBJ2-1; 7 bases agree with TRBD2. Germline loops: CDR1 DFQATT, CDR2 SNEGSKA (reference sequence). The J segment lost 2 bases and the V segment lost 2 bases, leaving 3 bases of the junction unmatched. This CDR3 contains 14 residues. The CDR3 reads CSARMAGAYNEQFF. The CDR3, as DNA: TGCAGTGCTAGAATGGCGGGAGCCTACAATGAGCAGTTCTTC.

In its sample, this clonotype was seen a few times. The chain links TRBV6-1 to TRBJ2-5, with a tentative D call TRBD1 (6 bases). CDR1 MNHNS and CDR2 SASEGT come from the germline V gene. This CDR3 is built from 15 residues. Trimming removed 6 bases from V and 2 bases from J, with 16 bases in between. The CDR3 coding sequence is TGTGCCAGCAGCCGTCCCAATGGACAGCAAGAGACCCAGTACTTC. This gives the protein CASSRPNGQQETQYF.

In this sample, this clonotype turned up a few times. Here the CDR3 reads CASRRTGLANEKLFF. The CDR3 nucleotides are TGTGCCAGCAGGCGGACAGGGCTGGCTAATGAAAAACTGTTTTTT. The chain uses TRBV28 and TRBJ1-4, with 8 bases that match TRBD1. This CDR3 region has 15 residues. Germline CDR1 and CDR2: MDHEN and SYDVKM. V shed 6 bases and J 3 bases; nucleotides not matched to a gene: 6.

CDR3 residues: CASSYRGVSREQYF. CDR3 DNA: TGTGCCAGTAGTTACAGGGGCGTCTCACGTGAGCAGTACTTC. The J gene is TRBJ2-7, the V gene TRBV19; TRBD1 matches at 7 bases. Germline V gene sequence: CDR1 LNHDA, CDR2 SQIVND (reference sequence). The CDR3 sequence is 14 residues long. Losses at the gene ends were 5 bases for V and 7 bases for J; bases not matched to a gene: 11.

This clonotype has at least ten counts. J is TRBJ2-5 and V is TRBV5-1, with TRBD2 matching 12 bases. V lost 6 bases, J lost 4 bases, and 4 bases stayed unmatched. This CDR3 region has 14 residues. Per the germline V gene, CDR1 is SGHRS and CDR2 is YFSETQ. The CDR3 protein is CASTSGLAGETQYF. The CDR3, as DNA: TGCGCCAGCACCTCGGGACTAGCGGGAGAGACCCAGTACTTC.

The chain combines TRBV20-1 with TRBJ2-7, with 10 bases identical to TRBD2. The V gene's germline CDR1 is DFQATT and CDR2 SNEGSKA (reference sequence). The CDR3 has 16 amino acids. The ends lost 3 bases at V and 4 bases at J; junction bases unmatched: 12. The CDR3 sequence is CSARGEAGGSSYEQYF. The CDR3 region has the DNA TGCAGTGCTAGGGGGGAAGCGGGAGGGAGTTCTTACGAGCAGTACTTC.

The chain joins TRBV6-1 to TRBJ1-4; a possible D gene is TRBD1 (6 bases). V was pared by 6 bases and J by 1 base, with 9 bases between. Germline-derived CDR1 and CDR2 are MNHNS and SASEGT. The CDR3 sequence is 14 residues long. This CDR3 reads CASRTTGTNEKLFF. The CDR3 DNA is TGTGCCAGCAGGACGACAGGAACTAATGAAAAACTGTTTTTT.

This clonotype has ten or more counts. This chain's CDR3 is CSARPKPRLGTSGRADTQYF. For the CDR3, the DNA is TGCAGTGCTAGACCCAAACCCCGGCTTGGGACTAGCGGGAGAGCAGATACGCAGTATTTT. The chain employs TRBV20-1 and TRBJ2-3, with 14 bases identical to TRBD2. Germline values: CDR1 DFQATT, CDR2 SNEGSKA (reference sequence). The CDR3 is 20 residues long. V was clipped by 2 bases and J by 4 bases; unmatched bases: 17.

This sequence joins TRBV20-1 and TRBJ1-5, with TRBD1 matching over 7 bases. J lost 6 bases, V lost 0 bases, and 8 bases had no gene match. The germline gives CDR1 DFQATT, CDR2 SNEGSKA (reference sequence). The CDR3 extends over 15 amino acids. The CDR3 reads CSARDPGQAGQPQHF. The CDR3 nucleotides read TGCAGTGCTAGAGATCCCGGACAGGCGGGTCAGCCCCAGCATTTT.

This clonotype was counted ten times or more. CDR3 amino acids: CASKKGSGNQPQHF. DNA for the CDR3: TGTGCCAGCAAGAAGGGGTCTGGCAATCAGCCCCAGCATTTT. The rearrangement joins TRBV6-1 to TRBJ1-5; perhaps TRBD1 as D (5 bases). The germline gives CDR1 MNHNS, CDR2 SASEGT. The CDR3 loop spans 14 amino acids. With 7 bases removed from V and 2 bases from J, the gap between germline ends came to 12 bases.

This clonotype has a count of ten or more. The rearrangement links TRBV5-6 to TRBJ1-1; D gene ambiguous. The CDR3 has 16 amino acids. The germline CDR1 and CDR2 sequences are SGHDT and YYEEEE. V was pared by 2 bases and J by 1 base, with 15 bases between. CDR3: CASSFVQKIENTEAFF. CDR3 in DNA: TGTGCCAGCAGCTTTGTGCAGAAGATCGAGAACACTGAAGCTTTCTTT.

This chain links TRBV7-2 with TRBJ2-2, with D hard to call. Trimming took off 5 bases at V and 11 bases at J, with 9 bases between the two ends. This CDR3 is built from 11 residues. CDR1 is SGHTA and CDR2 is FQGNSA in the germline V gene. CDR3 sequence: CASSPLSELFF. For the CDR3, the DNA is TGTGCCAGCAGCCCTCTGTCCGAGCTGTTTTTT.

This clonotype came up a few times. V usage is TRBV6-1 and J usage is TRBJ1-2, with a possible D match to TRBD1 (6 bases). V lost 6 bases, J lost 6 bases, and 20 bases lay in between. The CDR3 loop spans 15 amino acids. The germline gives CDR1 MNHNS, CDR2 SASEGT. CDR3 DNA: TGTGCCAGCAGCGCCCAAGACACAGGGCACGATGGCTACACCTTC. It yields the protein CASSAQDTGHDGYTF.